The 7 T cell receptor beta chains presented below share a single source sample, sequenced in a study of CD8+CD57+ T cells in acquired aplastic anemia (dated by TCRdb to 2017 to 2018). These reads were obtained on an Illumina HiSeq 2000. Genomic DNA was used as template for profiling of TCR beta VDJ combinations and CDR3 sequences. Using fastp trimming at Q25 and MiXCR clonotype assembly, TCRdb reanalyzed the public sequencing data and kept in-frame beta chains. A single entry per CDR3 protein holds the most common genes and DNA from its merged rows. For this sample there are around 190,000 distinct CDR3 sequences; about half appear just once. The ten largest clones represent 16% of the sample. Sequenced: sorted CD4+, CD8+, or CD8+CD57+ T cells (not recorded which) from PBMCs. The origin of the receptors is a human donor in good health, serving as a control.

This clonotype was seen ten or more times. This sequence joins TRBV5-1 and TRBJ1-4; D might be TRBD1 (5 bases). The germline gives CDR1 SGHRS, CDR2 YFSETQ. The CDR3 consists of 17 residues. V shed 3 bases and J shed 1 base, with 16 bases lying between them. The CDR3 nucleotides read TGCGCCAGCAGCTCGGGAGGGACCTATGGAACTAATGAAAAACTGTTTTTT. Its translation: CASSSGGTYGTNEKLFF.

Remarks on this clonotype: It is likely a read error, because the conserved phenylalanine at the end of the CDR3 is missing. The DNA is omitted, as the CDR3 cannot be located on it reliably, and the CDR3 follows TCRdb's listing. The chain couples TRBV7-9 to TRBJ2-3; whether TRBD2, the table's D call, matches the DNA was not checked. The CDR3 comprises 16 residues, both ends counted. Germline CDR1 reads SEHNR; CDR2 reads FQNEAQ (reference sequence). The CDR3 loop reads CVTGLAGGLRHRYAVV.

The V and J genes are TRBV5-1 and TRBJ2-1; 11 bases agree with TRBD2. There are 15 residues in the CDR3. V trimming: 3 bases; J trimming: 7 bases; junction bases outside the gene matches: 6. Per germline, CDR1 SGHRS and CDR2 YFSETQ. DNA of the CDR3: TGCGCCAGCAGCTCCTTAGCGGGGGGGCGTAATGAGCAGTTCTTC. Translation gives CASSSLAGGRNEQFF.

The rearrangement links TRBV20-1 to TRBJ2-2; perhaps D is TRBD1 or TRBD2 (5 bases each). Germline lookup yields CDR1 DFQATT and CDR2 SNEGSKA (reference sequence). The CDR3 contains 15 residues. V lost 6 bases, J lost 9 bases, and 23 bases lay in between. This CDR3 is CSAGGGFLGTRELFF. The CDR3 nucleotides are TGCAGTGCCGGCGGCGGGTTCCTAGGGACCAGGGAGCTGTTTTTT.

This chain joins TRBV7-6 and TRBJ2-5; D is tentatively TRBD1 or TRBD2 (6 bases each). The length of the CDR3 is 17 residues. Germline V CDR1 and CDR2: SGHVS, FNYEAQ. Trimming pared 2 bases from V and 2 bases from J, leaving 18 bases between. The CDR3 region is CASSLNRVGTFQETQYF. In DNA form, the CDR3 reads TGTGCCAGCAGCTTAAACAGGGTCGGGACTTTTCAAGAGACCCAGTACTTC. Drawing the rest from reference TRBV7-6 and TRBJ2-5, the complete variable domain is GAGVSQSPRYKVTKRGQDVALRCDPISGHVSLYWYRQALGQGPEFLTYFNYEAQQDKSGLPNDRFSAERPEGSISTLTIQRTEQRDSAMYRCASSLNRVGTFQETQYFGPGTRLLVL.

In its sample, this clonotype was seen many times. This chain links TRBV13 with TRBJ2-1; 12 bases fit TRBD2. Germline CDR1 is PRHDT and CDR2 is FYEKMQ (reference sequence). The CDR3 consists of 19 residues. Trimming took 1 base from V and 0 from J; bases not matched to a gene: 7. The CDR3 region is CASSLVLAGGQSSYNEQFF. CDR3 in DNA: TGTGCCAGCAGCTTAGTACTAGCGGGGGGTCAGAGCTCCTACAATGAGCAGTTCTTC.

The chain employs TRBV7-2 and TRBJ2-7; 9 bases match TRBD1. From germline, CDR1 is SGHTA and CDR2 FQGNSA. Trimming cost V 0 bases and J 4 bases; bases outside gene matches: 1. The CDR3 is 14 residues long. The CDR3 here is CASSLAGTGYEQYF. CDR3 DNA sequence: TGTGCCAGCAGCTTAGCGGGGACAGGGTACGAGCAGTACTTC.